These 29 T cell receptor beta chains share one sample of origin, sequenced in a study of cytomegalovirus exposure and HLA in healthy donors. The PCR made use of 60 Vbeta and 13 Jbeta primers. The repertoire was sequenced with immunoSEQ multiplex PCR; TCRdb's copy has only in-frame clones and lacks some. The profile shows over 150,000 clones, around 80% of them singletons. Sequences were obtained from PBMCs. The receptors were gathered from a man in his forties in good health and CMV-seronegative.

The V call is TRBV27, the J call TRBJ2-6; 9 bases fit TRBD1. J lost 1 base, V lost 6 bases, and 7 bases had no gene match. Germline lookup yields CDR1 MNHEY and CDR2 SMNVEV (reference sequence). This CDR3 contains 17 residues. The CDR3 is CASRDTGGGSGANVLTF. Written as DNA, the CDR3 is TGTGCCAGCAGGGATACAGGGGGCGGATCTGGGGCCAACGTCCTGACTTTC.

As concerns this clone: One junction end disagrees with the germline gene, perhaps due to a read error. J is TRBJ2-3 and V is TRBV9; D is unclear. This CDR3 has 10 residues. Germline CDR1 and CDR2: SGDLS and YYNGEE. DNA of the CDR3: TGTGCCAGCAGTTATAGCAGTACGGATTTT. Amino acid sequence: CASSYSSTDF.

The chain combines TRBV6-6 with TRBJ2-7; TRBD2 matches at 14 bases. The CDR3 runs 16 residues. CDR1 is MNHNY, CDR2 SVGAGI, per germline (reference sequence). Trimming took 6 bases from V and 4 from J; bases not matched to a gene: 8. CDR3 loop: CASSHGLAGGLYEQYF. The CDR3 region has the DNA TGTGCCAGCAGCCACGGACTAGCGGGAGGTCTATACGAGCAGTACTTC.

This clone occurred a few times. This sequence joins TRBV27 and TRBJ2-2, with unresolved D. The germline gives CDR1 MNHEY, CDR2 SMNVEV (reference sequence). This CDR3 is built from 12 residues. V was cut by 4 bases and J by 6 bases, with 6 bases left in between. The CDR3 nucleotides are TGTGCCAGCAGTTGGTCGGCCGGGGAGCTGTTTTTT. Residues: CASSWSAGELFF.

This rearrangement joins TRBV2 to TRBJ2-3; D remains unclear. Trimming shortened V by 6 bases and J by 4 bases, and 11 bases separated the two germline ends. Germline CDR1 reads SNHLY; CDR2 reads FYNNEI. The CDR3 extends over 13 amino acids. In DNA form, the CDR3 reads TGTGCCAGCAGCGAGATTATGGCAGATACGCAGTATTTT. It codes for CASSEIMADTQYF.

The V gene is TRBV6-1, the J gene TRBJ1-2; a possible D gene is TRBD1 (5 bases). The CDR3 is made up of 11 amino acids. V was pared by 5 bases and J by 4 bases, with 5 bases between. Germline values: CDR1 MNHNS, CDR2 SASEGT. The CDR3 reads CASSQGYGYTF. CDR3 DNA: TGTGCCAGCAGTCAGGGCTATGGCTACACCTTC.

This rearrangement joins TRBV9 to TRBJ2-7; the match to TRBD2 covers 7 bases. With 1 base clipped from V and 0 bases from J, the junction kept 1 base outside the gene matches. CDR3 size: 14 residues. Germline lookup yields CDR1 SGDLS and CDR2 YYNGEE. The CDR3 DNA reads as TGTGCCAGCAGCGTACGGGACTACTCCTACGAGCAGTACTTC. Translated: CASSVRDYSYEQYF. Drawing the rest from reference TRBV9 and TRBJ2-7, the complete variable domain is DSGVTQTPKHLITATGQRVTLRCSPRSGDLSVYWYQQSLDQGLQFLIQYYNGEERAKGNILERFSAQQFPDLHSELNLSSLELGDSALYFCASSVRDYSYEQYFGPGTRLTVT.

This chain connects TRBV19 to TRBJ1-4; 7 bases agree with TRBD1. This CDR3 comprises 14 residues. Germline V CDR1 and CDR2: LNHDA, SQIVND (reference sequence). V shed 7 bases and J 13 bases; nucleotides not matched to a gene: 15. The CDR3 is CASTPPGYRGGLFF. In DNA, the CDR3 is TGTGCCAGTACCCCTCCGGGGTACAGGGGTGGACTGTTTTTT.

The chain joins TRBV5-1 to TRBJ1-3, with 10 bases that match TRBD1. After removal of 4 bases from V and 3 bases from J, the junction contained 4 bases not matched to a gene. Germline assignment: CDR1 SGHRS and CDR2 YFSETQ. The CDR3 loop spans 15 amino acids. CDR3 in DNA: TGCGCCAGCAGCCCCGGGACAGGGGTTGGAAACACCATATATTTT. Protein: CASSPGTGVGNTIYF.

The chain combines TRBV5-4 with TRBJ1-3, with D perhaps matching TRBD1 (5 bases). V lost 2 bases to trimming and J lost 8 bases, with 11 bases between them. Germline assignment: CDR1 SGHNT and CDR2 YYREEE (reference sequence). The CDR3 runs 13 residues. This chain's CDR3 is CASSFTGEDTIYF. The CDR3 DNA sequence: TGTGCCAGCAGCTTCACAGGAGAAGACACCATATATTTT.

V is TRBV6-1 and J is TRBJ2-7; 7 bases line up with TRBD2. With 5 bases clipped from V and 0 bases from J, the junction kept 4 bases outside the gene matches. The germline gives CDR1 MNHNS, CDR2 SASEGT. The CDR3 spans 14 residues. CDR3 DNA sequence: TGTGCCAGCAGTCTAGCGGTTTTCTCCTACGAGCAGTACTTC. Encoded protein: CASSLAVFSYEQYF.

V and J are TRBV11-2 and TRBJ2-3, with 11 bases that match TRBD2. This CDR3 is built from 14 residues. Germline assignment: CDR1 SGHAT and CDR2 FQNNGV. V was clipped by 3 bases and J by 11 bases; unmatched bases: 7. CDR3 sequence reads: CASSLGTSGTRQYF. CDR3 DNA sequence: TGTGCCAGCAGCTTGGGGACTAGCGGTACAAGGCAGTATTTT. Based on the CDR3 plus reference TRBV11-2 and TRBJ2-3, the full variable domain is EAGVAQSPRYKIIEKRQSVAFWCNPISGHATLYWYQQILGQGPKLLIQFQNNGVVDDSQLPKDRFSAERLKGVDSTLKIQPAKLEDSAVYLCASSLGTSGTRQYFGPGTRLTVL.

The chain joins TRBV28 to TRBJ2-3; 8 nucleotides match TRBD1. This CDR3 is built from 14 residues. V lost 7 bases, J lost 1 base, and 4 bases stayed unmatched. Germline V lookup: CDR1 MDHEN, CDR2 SYDVKM. The CDR3 region has the DNA TGTGCCAGCACCTCGGACAGGGGCACAGATACGCAGTATTTT. Translation gives CASTSDRGTDTQYF.

The V call is TRBV28, the J call TRBJ2-1; 7 nucleotides agree with TRBD1. This CDR3 is 15 amino acids long. Germline lookup yields CDR1 MDHEN and CDR2 SYDVKM. Trimming at V came to 5 bases and at J to 7 bases, leaving 11 bases not matched to a gene. As DNA, the CDR3 is TGTGCCAGCAGTGTACCCTCCGGGACAGCAAATGAGCAGTTCTTC. Its translation is CASSVPSGTANEQFF.

This chain joins TRBV6-1 and TRBJ1-2; 9 bases fit TRBD1. Germline V CDR1 and CDR2: MNHNS, SASEGT. This CDR3 contains 16 residues. Trimming removed 4 bases from V and 5 bases from J; junction bases left unmatched: 11. CDR3 bases: TGTGCCAGCAGTGGGTTCCCGGGACAGGGAAGGTATGGCTACACCTTC. This translates into CASSGFPGQGRYGYTF.

The rearrangement joins TRBV6-5 to TRBJ2-7, with 9 positions matching TRBD2. The CDR3 is 14 residues long. Trimming at V came to 5 bases and at J to 3 bases, leaving 5 bases not matched to a gene. Germline V CDR1 and CDR2: MNHEY, SVGAGI. CDR3 protein: CASSRGAGGYEQYF. DNA for the CDR3: TGTGCCAGCAGTCGAGGAGCGGGAGGCTACGAGCAGTACTTC.

The chain carries TRBV9 and TRBJ2-7, with 9 bases matching TRBD1. The CDR3 consists of 15 residues. Germline values: CDR1 SGDLS, CDR2 YYNGEE. V was clipped by 3 bases and J by 2 bases; unmatched bases: 6. The CDR3 region is CASSATGGRAYEQYF. The CDR3 bases are TGTGCCAGCAGCGCAACAGGGGGCAGGGCCTACGAGCAGTACTTC.

Notes on this clone: This specimen includes other DNA sequences encoding the same CDR3. This chain links TRBV7-9 with TRBJ1-2; 8 bases map to TRBD1. V lost 3 bases, J lost 8 bases, and 2 bases stayed unmatched. The germline CDR1 and CDR2 sequences are SEHNR and FQNEAQ (reference sequence). The CDR3 loop spans 12 amino acids. CDR3 sequence: CASSFNRGGYTF. CDR3 nucleotide sequence: TGTGCCAGCAGCTTTAACAGGGGGGGCTACACCTTC. Full variable domain (outside the CDR3, taken from reference TRBV7-9 and TRBJ1-2): DTGVSQNPRHKITKRGQNVTFRCDPISEHNRLYWYRQTLGQGPEFLTYFQNEAQLEKSRLLSDRFSAERPKGSFSTLEIQRTEQGDSAMYLCASSFNRGGYTFGSGTRLTVV.

The chain recombines TRBV11-2 with TRBJ2-4; D may be TRBD1 (6 bases). This CDR3 is built from 16 residues. Germline CDR1 is SGHAT and CDR2 is FQNNGV. V lost 5 bases to trimming and J lost 8 bases, with 22 bases between them. CDR3 sequence: CASSPWETGISHIQYF. DNA for the CDR3: TGTGCCAGCAGCCCCTGGGAAACAGGGATCAGTCACATTCAGTACTTC.

The table lists this clone with a count of one. The chain uses TRBV19 and TRBJ2-1, with 9 bases identical to TRBD2. The germline CDR1 and CDR2 sequences are LNHDA and SQIVND (reference sequence). CDR3 size: 14 residues. Unmatched junction bases numbered 6, after V lost 2 bases and J lost 10 bases. CDR3 DNA: TGTGCCAGTAGTATATCGGCGGGAGGGCGGGAGCAGTTCTTC. Amino acids: CASSISAGGREQFF.

This chain uses TRBV10-3 with TRBJ2-2; 8 positions match TRBD1. Germline-derived CDR1 and CDR2 are ENHRY and SYGVKD. The CDR3 is 15 residues long. V trimming: 4 bases; J trimming: 5 bases; junction bases outside the gene matches: 6. The CDR3 DNA reads as TGTGCCATCAGTGTAGGGACAGGTCGGACCGGGGAGCTGTTTTTT. Protein sequence: CAISVGTGRTGELFF.

V and J are TRBV6-1 and TRBJ1-2; D gene uncertain. The V end lost 7 bases, the J end lost 8 bases, and 17 bases lay between the germline ends. Germline values: CDR1 MNHNS, CDR2 SASEGT. The CDR3 sequence is 13 residues long. CDR3 sequence: CASTIDTAGGYTF. The CDR3 DNA sequence: TGTGCCAGCACCATCGACACGGCGGGGGGCTACACCTTC.

This chain joins TRBV7-2 and TRBJ2-1; 9 positions agree with TRBD2. This CDR3 comprises 13 residues. V shed 5 bases, J shed 13 bases, and the junction held 9 bases outside the gene matches. CDR1 is SGHTA and CDR2 is FQGNSA in the germline V gene. The CDR3 reads CASSAPSGVNQFF. CDR3 coding DNA: TGTGCCAGCAGCGCCCCTAGCGGGGTCAATCAGTTCTTC.

Regarding this clone: One junction end does not reproduce the germline sequence, and a read error may be involved. The chain has TRBV7-9 and TRBJ1-6; D ambiguous. The CDR3 covers 14 residues. Germline V gene sequence: CDR1 SEHNR, CDR2 FQNEAQ (reference sequence). As DNA, the CDR3 is TGTTCCAGCAGCTTAGAGACCAGGAATTCACCCCTCCACTTT. Its translation is CSSSLETRNSPLHF.

As to this clone: A read error may account for a junction end that differs from germline. The chain employs TRBV27 and TRBJ2-2; possibly TRBD2 for D (6 bases). The CDR3 is 14 residues long. Germline lookup yields CDR1 MNHEY and CDR2 SMNVEV (reference sequence). The CDR3 DNA sequence: TGTGCCAGCAGGGAGGGGCGAAACACCGGGGAGCTGGTTTTT. This codes for CASREGRNTGELVF.

This chain joins TRBV6-5 and TRBJ2-2; D is ambiguous. Looked up from germline, CDR1 is MNHEY and CDR2 is SVGAGI. The CDR3 extends over 13 amino acids. The ends were cut back, 1 base at V and 4 bases at J, with 4 bases in the middle. This CDR3 is CASSYFITGELFF. As DNA, the CDR3 is TGTGCCAGCAGTTACTTCATCACCGGGGAGCTGTTTTTT.

V gene TRBV27 combines with J gene TRBJ2-3, with D tentatively TRBD2 (5 bases). Germline CDR1 is MNHEY and CDR2 is SMNVEV (reference sequence). This CDR3 contains 16 residues. V was cut by 2 bases and J by 1 base, with 13 bases left in between. In DNA, the CDR3 is TGTGCCAGCAGTTTAATACGACTACGCGGCACAGATACGCAGTATTTT. Translated, it gives CASSLIRLRGTDTQYF.

The chain uses TRBV5-8 and TRBJ1-4; a weak D match, TRBD1 (6 bases). V was trimmed by 7 bases and J by 7 bases, leaving 14 bases between them. The CDR3 extends over 13 amino acids. Germline CDR1 reads SGHTS; CDR2 reads YDEGEE. CDR3 residues: CASQGLGGEKLFF. CDR3 DNA sequence: TGTGCCAGCCAGGGGCTGGGTGGTGAAAAACTGTTTTTT. Full variable domain (missing parts from reference TRBV5-8 and TRBJ1-4): EAGVTQSPTHLIKTRGQQATLRCSPISGHTSVYWYQQALGLGLQFLLWYDEGEERNRGNFPPRFSGRQFPNYSSELNVNALELEDSALYLCASQGLGGEKLFFGSGTQLSVL.

Turning to this clone: At one end the junction does not follow the germline gene, possibly because of a read error. This chain joins TRBV4-1 and TRBJ2-4; D is possibly TRBD2 (7 bases). CDR1 and CDR2 from the germline V gene are MGHRA and YSYEKL. The CDR3 totals 15 residues. CDR3 amino acids: CASSQVGGAKNSQYF. The CDR3, as DNA: TGCGCCAGCAGCCAAGTGGGGGGGGCCAAAAACAGTCAGTACTTC.